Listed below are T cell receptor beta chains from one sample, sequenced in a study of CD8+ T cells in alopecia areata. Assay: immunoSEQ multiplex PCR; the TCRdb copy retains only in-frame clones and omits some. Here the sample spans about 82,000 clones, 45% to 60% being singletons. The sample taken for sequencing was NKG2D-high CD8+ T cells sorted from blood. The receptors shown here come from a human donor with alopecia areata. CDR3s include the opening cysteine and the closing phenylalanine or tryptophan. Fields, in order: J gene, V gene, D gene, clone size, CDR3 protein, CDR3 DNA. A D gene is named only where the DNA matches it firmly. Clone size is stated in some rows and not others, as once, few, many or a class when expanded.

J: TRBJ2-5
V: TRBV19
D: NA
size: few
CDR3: CARRVHQETQYF
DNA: TGTGCCAGACGGGTCCACCAAGAGACCCAGTACTTC

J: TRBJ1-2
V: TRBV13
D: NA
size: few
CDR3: CASLRDMGGYTF
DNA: TGTGCCAGCCTGAGGGACATGGGTGGCTACACCTTC

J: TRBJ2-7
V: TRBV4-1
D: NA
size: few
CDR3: CASSHEDREGYEQYF
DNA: TGCGCCAGCAGCCATGAGGACAGGGAGGGCTACGAGCAGTACTTC

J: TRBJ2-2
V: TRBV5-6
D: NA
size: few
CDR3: CASSFGQRPTNTGELFF
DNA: TGTGCCAGCAGCTTCGGCCAGCGGCCCACGAACACCGGGGAGCTGTTTTTT

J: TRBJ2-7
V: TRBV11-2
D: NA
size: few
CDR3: CASSSSYEQYF
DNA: TGTGCCAGCAGCTCCTCCTACGAGCAGTACTTC

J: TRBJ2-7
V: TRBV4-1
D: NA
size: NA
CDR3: CASSQDGIEQYF
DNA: TGCGCCAGCAGCCAAGATGGGATCGAGCAGTACTTC

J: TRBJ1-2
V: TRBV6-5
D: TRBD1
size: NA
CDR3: CASRTGGRGYTF
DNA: TGTGCCAGCAGAACAGGGGGCCGCGGCTACACCTTC

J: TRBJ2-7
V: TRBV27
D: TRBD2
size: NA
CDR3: CASHVTSGVSYEQYF
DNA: TGTGCCAGCCACGTGACTAGCGGGGTCTCCTACGAGCAGTACTTC

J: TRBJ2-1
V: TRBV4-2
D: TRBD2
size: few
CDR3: CASSQADGTSIGNEQFF
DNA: TGTGCCAGCAGCCAAGCAGACGGGACTAGTATAGGGAATGAGCAGTTCTTC

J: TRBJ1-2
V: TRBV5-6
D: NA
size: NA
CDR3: CASSLGTVYGYTF
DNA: TGTGCCAGCAGCTTGGGAACAGTCTATGGCTACACCTTC

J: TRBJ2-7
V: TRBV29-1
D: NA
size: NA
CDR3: CSVEYAGHQRDEQYF
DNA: TGCAGCGTTGAATATGCGGGCCACCAAAGGGACGAGCAGTACTTC

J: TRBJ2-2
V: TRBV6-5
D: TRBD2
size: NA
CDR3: CASAQAGGYTGELFF
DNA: TGTGCCAGCGCACAAGCGGGAGGCTACACCGGGGAGCTGTTTTTT

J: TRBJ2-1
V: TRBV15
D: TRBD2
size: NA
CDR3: CATSRDGLGLADNEQFF
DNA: TGTGCCACCAGCAGAGACGGTTTGGGACTAGCGGACAATGAGCAGTTCTTC

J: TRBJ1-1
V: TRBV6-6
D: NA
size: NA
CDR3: CASSWGRTNTEAFF
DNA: TGTGCCAGCAGTTGGGGACGGACGAACACTGAAGCTTTCTTT

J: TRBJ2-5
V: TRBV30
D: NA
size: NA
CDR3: CAWTGSAYLSGETQYF
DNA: TGTGCCTGGACGGGTAGCGCCTACCTTTCCGGAGAGACCCAGTACTTC

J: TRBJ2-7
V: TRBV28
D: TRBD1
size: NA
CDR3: CASQPRTGFAHEQYF
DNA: TGTGCCAGCCAACCACGGACAGGGTTTGCCCACGAGCAGTACTTC